The clone carrying this TCR beta chain was seen a handful of times. The antigen is unknown. Amplified TCR beta CDR3 regions came from RNA transcripts. HTBI primers were employed in a first-round RT-PCR of the TCR CDR3. TCRdb passed the multiplex PCR reads through MiXCR, listing each CDR3 protein once. There are a few hundred thousand distinct CDR3 sequences in the sample; approximately 14% occur only once, and 4% to 6.5% lies in the top ten. The authors took PBMCs from roughly 10 ml fresh peripheral blood. The CDR3 spans 14 residues. Unmatched junction bases numbered 7, after V lost 6 bases and J lost 3 bases. CDR1 is MDHEN and CDR2 is SYDVKM in the germline V gene. These data come from a study of T cells in Graves' hyperthyroidism and ophthalmopathy. Study outcomes and limitations: Median prediction lead before ophthalmopathy onset was 6.5 months with the model. Most thyroid clonotypes expanded above 0.001 were also detected in blood.

The source of this sequence is a woman in her late teens or twenties with Graves' hyperthyroidism. The chain combines TRBV28 with TRBJ1-1; 7 bases are a match to TRBD1. Sequencing input: blood. CDR3 region: CASRRTGIDTEAFF. CDR3 DNA: TGTGCCAGCAGAAGGACAGGTATTGACACTGAAGCTTTCTTT.